One sample yielded the 23 T cell receptor beta chains listed below, sequenced in a study of monozygotic twins with cystic fibrosis. Method: immunoSEQ multiplex PCR; TCRdb's copy keeps in-frame clones and lacks some. The table lists approximately 7,700 clones, approximately 95% of them singletons. The sequencing sample was made of blood. Source of these receptors: a boy aged 2 to 9 with cystic fibrosis.

The rearrangement links TRBV27 to TRBJ2-3, with 13 bases lining up with TRBD2. Trimming took 2 bases from V and 7 from J; bases not matched to a gene: 3. Germline loops: CDR1 MNHEY, CDR2 SMNVEV (reference sequence). This CDR3 is built from 15 residues. The CDR3 protein is CASSLEGLAGYTQYF. The CDR3 DNA is TGTGCCAGCAGTTTAGAGGGACTAGCGGGGTATACGCAGTATTTT.

CDR3 in amino acids: CASSDRGVPDSTLHF. Written as DNA, the CDR3 is TGCGCCAGCAGTGATAGGGGGGTCCCCGACTCGACCCTCCACTTT. The chain combines TRBV10-2 with TRBJ1-6, with D possibly TRBD1 on 6 matching bases. Per the germline V gene, CDR1 is WSHSY and CDR2 is SAAADI. The CDR3 covers 15 residues. Trimming took off 3 bases at V and 14 bases at J, with 20 bases between the two ends.

J is TRBJ2-7 and V is TRBV6-5, with D hard to call. Germline loops: CDR1 MNHEY, CDR2 SVGAGI. Trimming removed 6 bases at V and 4 bases at J, with 10 bases between. The CDR3 has 12 residues. CDR3 in amino acids: CASRPTEYEQYF. The CDR3 DNA reads TGTGCCAGCAGGCCGACCGAATACGAGCAGTACTTC.

V and J are TRBV12-2 and TRBJ1-1. TRBV12-2 is an annotated pseudogene. CDR3 length: 14 amino acids. The CDR3 is CASRLAARNTEAFF. CDR3 sequence (DNA): TGTGCAAGTCGCTTAGCGGCGAGGAACACTGAAGCTTTCTTT.

This chain links TRBV25-1 with TRBJ2-1; tentatively, D is TRBD1 or TRBD2 (5 bases each). The CDR3 is 16 amino acids. Germline assignment: CDR1 MGHDK and CDR2 SYGVNS. V lost 3 bases and J 7 bases, leaving 19 bases between the germline ends. This CDR3 is CASSDSGQGIGNEQFF. In nucleotides, the CDR3 is TGTGCCAGCAGTGACTCGGGGCAGGGTATAGGAAATGAGCAGTTCTTC.

CDR3 DNA: TGTGCCAGCTCACCGGGGGAGACCCAGTACTTC. Residues: CASSPGETQYF. This chain links TRBV18 with TRBJ2-5; D is ambiguous. The V gene lost 3 bases and the J gene lost 5 bases, with 4 bases spanning the gap. This CDR3 has 11 residues. In germline, CDR1 is KGHSH, CDR2 LQKENI.

The chain couples TRBV5-1 to TRBJ1-4; D not resolved. Trimming removed 1 base at V and 8 bases at J, with 9 bases between. CDR3 length: 13 amino acids. CDR1 is SGHRS and CDR2 is YFSETQ in the germline V gene. CDR3 sequence: CASSLTWGEKLFF. CDR3 nucleotides: TGCGCCAGCAGCTTGACCTGGGGAGAAAAACTGTTTTTT.

The rearrangement joins TRBV10-2 to TRBJ2-5, with D uncertain. The CDR3 has 13 residues. Trimming stripped 4 bases from V and 5 bases from J, with 11 bases between. Per the germline V gene, CDR1 is WSHSY and CDR2 is SAAADI. As DNA, the CDR3 is TGCGCCAGCAGTGTTAGGGTTGGGGAGACCCAGTACTTC. It specifies CASSVRVGETQYF.

The chain is built from TRBV5-3 and TRBJ2-3, with D tentatively TRBD2 (6 bases). TRBV5-3 is an ORF for which the function is uncertain. CDR3 size: 16 residues. Trimming shortened V by 2 bases and J by 0 bases, and 13 bases separated the two germline ends. The CDR3 bases are TGTGCCAGAAGCTTATTCGGGACTCACAGCACAGATACGCAGTATTTT. This encodes CARSLFGTHSTDTQYF.

The chain links TRBV5-8 to TRBJ1-5; 7 bases match TRBD1. The CDR3 covers 16 residues. Germline values: CDR1 SGHTS, CDR2 YDEGEE. Trimming at V came to 4 bases and at J to 0 bases, leaving 7 bases not matched to a gene. CDR3 coding DNA: TGTGCCAGCAGCCTAACAGGGGTTTATAGCAATCAGCCCCAGCATTTT. Protein: CASSLTGVYSNQPQHF.

CDR3 residues: CASSLVGRDISPLHF. CDR3 DNA: TGTGCCAGCAGCTTAGTAGGAAGGGACATTTCACCCCTCCACTTT. The chain links TRBV7-1 to TRBJ1-6; perhaps TRBD1 as D (6 bases). TRBV7-1 is an open reading frame, and its role is uncertain. The CDR3 covers 15 residues. V was shortened by 4 bases and J by 9 bases, with 16 bases between the two germline ends.

This clone was detected only once. This sequence joins TRBV27 and TRBJ2-7; 8 bases agree with TRBD1. The CDR3 consists of 13 residues. Germline assignment: CDR1 MNHEY and CDR2 SMNVEV (reference sequence). After removal of 6 bases from V and 2 bases from J, the junction contained 3 bases not matched to a gene. The CDR3 loop is CASSSTGAYEQYF. The DNA for the CDR3 is TGTGCCAGCAGCTCGACAGGGGCCTACGAGCAGTACTTC.

The chain joins TRBV18 to TRBJ2-3; D is possibly TRBD1 (5 bases). The CDR3 loop spans 18 amino acids. V dropped 3 bases and J dropped 5 bases, with 24 bases sitting between them. Per germline, CDR1 KGHSH and CDR2 LQKENI. In DNA, the CDR3 is TGTGCCAGCTCACCCCGGACCGCCGCACACAGGTCACAAGATACGCAGTATTTT. Amino acids: CASSPRTAAHRSQDTQYF. The full variable domain, in which reference TRBV18 and TRBJ2-3 provide the parts outside the CDR3, is NAGVMQNPRHLVRRRGQEARLRCSPMKGHSHVYWYRQLPEEGLKFMVYLQKENIIDESGMPKERFSAEFPKEGPSILRIQQVVRGDSAAYFCASSPRTAAHRSQDTQYFGPGTRLTVL.

This clone has just one count. The chain combines TRBV7-6 with TRBJ2-5; 7 bases line up with TRBD2. This CDR3 has 15 amino acids. Germline CDR1 is SGHVS and CDR2 is FNYEAQ. V shed 6 bases and J 5 bases; nucleotides not matched to a gene: 12. The CDR3 DNA follows: TGTGCCAGCAGTTTGGGGACTATATCACCGGAGACCCAGTACTTC. Protein: CASSLGTISPETQYF.

CDR3 in DNA: TGTGCCAGCAGTTTACGGGGCCGGTCCTACGAGCAGTACTTC. Translated: CASSLRGRSYEQYF. The V gene is TRBV27, the J gene TRBJ2-7; D possibly matches TRBD1 or TRBD2 (5 bases each). This CDR3 spans 14 amino acids. Per the germline V gene, CDR1 is MNHEY and CDR2 is SMNVEV (reference sequence). V was shortened by 2 bases and J by 1 base, with 9 bases between the two germline ends.

V is TRBV6-1 and J is TRBJ1-1; D is perhaps TRBD1 (6 bases). The CDR3 spans 16 residues. V was clipped by 4 bases and J by 5 bases, with 20 bases between them. Per germline, CDR1 MNHNS and CDR2 SASEGT. The CDR3 is CASSATPTGTGTEAFF. The DNA of the CDR3 is TGTGCCAGCAGTGCCACGCCTACAGGGACCGGGACTGAAGCTTTCTTT.

This chain links TRBV7-3 with TRBJ2-1; tentatively, D is TRBD2 (5 bases). Germline CDR1 SGHTA, CDR2 FQGTGA. The V end was cut by 0 bases, the J end by 0 bases, with 12 bases between. The CDR3 loop spans 17 amino acids. CDR3 nucleotide sequence: TGTGCCAGCAGCTTAACCTACGGGGAGAGCTCCTACAATGAGCAGTTCTTC. Translating gives CASSLTYGESSYNEQFF.

This clone has a handful of counts. The chain recombines TRBV2 with TRBJ2-2, with 7 bases matching TRBD1. V was clipped by 10 bases and J by 1 base; unmatched bases: 9. In germline, CDR1 is SNHLY, CDR2 FYNNEI. The CDR3 is made up of 15 amino acids. The CDR3: CATSSGTENTGELFF. The CDR3 DNA follows: TGTGCCACCTCATCCGGGACAGAGAACACCGGGGAGCTGTTTTTT.

J is TRBJ2-7 and V is TRBV6-5; weak D call: TRBD2 (6 bases). CDR1 is MNHEY and CDR2 is SVGAGI in the germline V gene. V lost 6 bases and J 3 bases, leaving 9 bases between the germline ends. There are 12 residues in the CDR3. In DNA form, the CDR3 reads TGTGCCAGCAGCCGGGACTTCTACGAGCAGTACTTC. Amino acid sequence: CASSRDFYEQYF.

CDR3 coding DNA: TGTGCCAGCAGTTTAGGACAGGGCGGCAATCAGCCCCAGCATTTT. This translates into CASSLGQGGNQPQHF. The chain employs TRBV6-5 and TRBJ1-5, with 8 bases fitting TRBD1. The CDR3 contains 15 residues. Germline V lookup: CDR1 MNHEY, CDR2 SVGAGI. J lost 2 bases, V lost 4 bases, and 4 bases had no gene match.

V gene TRBV2 combines with J gene TRBJ1-1; D gene unclear. Trimming pared 7 bases from V and 3 bases from J, leaving 12 bases between. The CDR3 is made up of 13 amino acids. The V gene's germline CDR1 is SNHLY and CDR2 FYNNEI. This CDR3 reads CASKVRADTEAFF. The CDR3 DNA reads TGTGCCAGCAAAGTTCGGGCGGACACTGAAGCTTTCTTT.

The V call is TRBV5-1, the J call TRBJ1-1; 7 bases are shared with TRBD1. V was clipped by 1 base and J by 1 base; unmatched bases: 1. This CDR3 has 14 residues. CDR1 is SGHRS, CDR2 YFSETQ, per germline. The DNA of the CDR3 is TGCGCCAGCAGCTTGTGGACAGGGAACACTGAAGCTTTCTTT. Translating it yields CASSLWTGNTEAFF.

This chain links TRBV7-6 with TRBJ2-3, with D possibly matching TRBD1 (5 bases). The CDR3 is 15 amino acids. Germline CDR1 SGHVS, CDR2 FNYEAQ. With 5 bases removed from V and 0 bases from J, the gap between germline ends came to 12 bases. Here the CDR3 reads CASSGWTKSTDTQYF. The CDR3 DNA follows: TGTGCCAGCAGCGGATGGACAAAGAGCACAGATACGCAGTATTTT.